These 10 T cell receptor beta chains share one sample of origin, sequenced in a study of cytomegalovirus exposure and HLA in healthy donors. PCR used 60 Vbeta primers and 13 Jbeta primers. Method: immunoSEQ multiplex PCR; TCRdb's copy keeps in-frame clones and lacks some. This table has under 150,000 clones, roughly 85% appearing once. The sequenced material came from PBMCs. Source of these receptors: a woman aged 25 to 39 in good health and CMV-seronegative.

This chain links TRBV11-1 with TRBJ1-2; 8 bases are shared with TRBD1. V was clipped by 1 base and J by 4 bases; unmatched bases: 2. The CDR3 contains 14 residues. Germline lookup yields CDR1 SGHAT and CDR2 FQDESV (reference sequence). The CDR3 region is CASSLDRGSYGYTF. The CDR3 DNA reads TGTGCCAGCAGCTTAGACAGGGGGTCCTATGGCTACACCTTC.

This chain uses TRBV4-1 with TRBJ1-1, with D unresolved. V lost 1 base and J 5 bases, leaving 11 bases between the germline ends. CDR1 and CDR2 (germline): MGHRA, YSYEKL. The CDR3 loop spans 14 amino acids. DNA for the CDR3: TGCGCCAGCAGCCAAGTTACGGGGAAGACTGAAGCTTTCTTT. Translated: CASSQVTGKTEAFF.

The chain uses TRBV29-1 and TRBJ2-7; possible D gene TRBD1, 6 bases. CDR1 and CDR2 from the germline V gene are SQVTM and ANQGSEA. This CDR3 is built from 13 residues. V was cut by 6 bases and J by 2 bases, with 14 bases left in between. CDR3 nucleotide sequence: TGCAGCGTGCTTAGTGACAGGACCTACGAGCAGTACTTC. Translating it yields CSVLSDRTYEQYF.

The chain joins TRBV5-1 to TRBJ1-4; D possibly corresponds to TRBD1 (5 bases). The CDR3 has 14 residues. V lost 1 base, J lost 3 bases, and 7 bases lay in between. Germline V gives CDR1 SGHRS, CDR2 YFSETQ. CDR3 DNA: TGCGCCAGCAGCTTGACGGGGGCTAATGAAAAACTGTTTTTT. As protein: CASSLTGANEKLFF.

This chain links TRBV7-8 with TRBJ2-7, with D possibly TRBD1 on 5 matching bases. Trimming pared 5 bases from V and 2 bases from J, leaving 13 bases between. The CDR3 loop spans 14 amino acids. The germline gives CDR1 SGHVS, CDR2 FQNEAQ. This CDR3 is CASSHVSGTYEQYF. The CDR3, as DNA: TGTGCCAGCAGCCACGTCTCAGGGACCTACGAGCAGTACTTC.

This clone was seen only a few times. This chain uses TRBV7-9 with TRBJ1-6, with 8 bases identical to TRBD1. The ends lost 1 base at V and 7 bases at J; junction bases unmatched: 6. Germline CDR1 reads SEHNR; CDR2 reads FQNEAQ (reference sequence). CDR3 length: 16 amino acids. CDR3 bases: TGTGCCAGCAGCTTAGGACAGGGGTTTGTGAATTCACCCCTCCACTTT. It codes for CASSLGQGFVNSPLHF.

The chain links TRBV6-6 to TRBJ1-1; 10 bases agree with TRBD1. Germline loops: CDR1 MNHNY, CDR2 SVGAGI (reference sequence). This CDR3 region has 16 residues. V shed 5 bases and J 7 bases; nucleotides not matched to a gene: 13. The CDR3 DNA sequence: TGTGCCAGCAGTGGCTCAGGGACAGGGGAAATTAATGAAGCTTTCTTT. Translating it yields CASSGSGTGEINEAFF.

The chain is built from TRBV9 and TRBJ1-1; D is undetermined. V was cut by 3 bases and J by 11 bases, with 11 bases left in between. The germline V gene encodes CDR1 SGDLS and CDR2 YYNGEE. The CDR3 sequence is 11 residues long. This CDR3 is CASSGGGHAFF. CDR3 bases: TGTGCCAGCAGCGGGGGAGGTCACGCTTTCTTT.

To note about this clone: Other nucleotide sequences from this sample produce the same CDR3. The V gene is TRBV11-3, the J gene TRBJ2-1; a possible D gene is TRBD2 (5 bases). Germline V CDR1 and CDR2: SGHNT, YENEEA. The CDR3 extends over 15 amino acids. The V end was cut by 1 base, the J end by 0 bases, with 7 bases between. This CDR3 reads CASSLGGSSYNEQFF. CDR3 coding DNA: TGTGCCAGCAGCTTAGGAGGGAGCTCCTACAATGAGCAGTTCTTC. Variable domain in full (rest from reference TRBV11-3 and TRBJ2-1): EAGVVQSPRYKIIEKKQPVAFWCNPISGHNTLYWYLQNLGQGPELLIRYENEEAVDDSQLPKDRFSAERLKGVDSTLKIQPAELGDSAVYLCASSLGGSSYNEQFFGPGTRLTVL.

This clone has just one count. V and J are TRBV15 and TRBJ1-1; no reliable D call. Germline CDR1 LNHNV, CDR2 YYDKDF (reference sequence). The CDR3 totals 17 residues. V lost 0 bases to trimming and J lost 0 bases, with 14 bases between them. For the CDR3, the DNA is TGTGCCACCAGCAGAGATGGGGTTCGGGAGCTGAACACTGAAGCTTTCTTT. This encodes CATSRDGVRELNTEAFF.